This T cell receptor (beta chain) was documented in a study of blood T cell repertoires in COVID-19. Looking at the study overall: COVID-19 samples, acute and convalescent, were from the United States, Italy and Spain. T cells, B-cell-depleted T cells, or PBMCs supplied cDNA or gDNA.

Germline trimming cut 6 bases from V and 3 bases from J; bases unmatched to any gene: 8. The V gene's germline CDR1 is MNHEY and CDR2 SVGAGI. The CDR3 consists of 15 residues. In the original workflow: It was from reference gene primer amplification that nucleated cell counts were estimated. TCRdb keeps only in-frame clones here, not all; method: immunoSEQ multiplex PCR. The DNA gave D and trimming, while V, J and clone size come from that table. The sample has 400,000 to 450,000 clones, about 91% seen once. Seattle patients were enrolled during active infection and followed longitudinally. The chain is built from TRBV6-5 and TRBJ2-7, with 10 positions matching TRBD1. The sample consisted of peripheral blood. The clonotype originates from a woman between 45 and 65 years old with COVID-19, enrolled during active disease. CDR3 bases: TGTGCCAGCAGAACTCCTTGGACAGGGGGCTACGAGCAGTACTTC. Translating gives CASRTPWTGGYEQYF.